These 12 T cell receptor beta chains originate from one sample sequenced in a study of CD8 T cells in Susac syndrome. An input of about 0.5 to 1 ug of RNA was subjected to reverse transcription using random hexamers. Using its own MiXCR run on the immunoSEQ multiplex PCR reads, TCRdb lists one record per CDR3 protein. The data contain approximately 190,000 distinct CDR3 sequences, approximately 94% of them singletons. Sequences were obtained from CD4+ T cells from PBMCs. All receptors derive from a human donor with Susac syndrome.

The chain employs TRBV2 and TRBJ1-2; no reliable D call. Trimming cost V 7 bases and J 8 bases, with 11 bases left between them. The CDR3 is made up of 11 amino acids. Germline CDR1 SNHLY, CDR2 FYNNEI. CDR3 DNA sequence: TGTGCCAGCACCCAAACTTCAGGCTACACCTTC. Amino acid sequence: CASTQTSGYTF.

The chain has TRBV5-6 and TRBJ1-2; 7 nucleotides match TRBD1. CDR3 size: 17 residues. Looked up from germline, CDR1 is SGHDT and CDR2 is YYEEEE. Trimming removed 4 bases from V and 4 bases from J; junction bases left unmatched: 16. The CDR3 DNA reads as TGTGCCAGCAGCCCAACAGGGGAAAGGGCAAGGTCCTATGGCTACACCTTC. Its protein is CASSPTGERARSYGYTF.

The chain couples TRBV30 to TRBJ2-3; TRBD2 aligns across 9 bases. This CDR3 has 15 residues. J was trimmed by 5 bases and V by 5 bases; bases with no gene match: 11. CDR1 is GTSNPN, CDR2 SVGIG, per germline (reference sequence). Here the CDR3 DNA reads TGTGCCTGGCGCGTTTCCGGGACTAGCCGAGATACGCAGTATTTT. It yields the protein CAWRVSGTSRDTQYF.

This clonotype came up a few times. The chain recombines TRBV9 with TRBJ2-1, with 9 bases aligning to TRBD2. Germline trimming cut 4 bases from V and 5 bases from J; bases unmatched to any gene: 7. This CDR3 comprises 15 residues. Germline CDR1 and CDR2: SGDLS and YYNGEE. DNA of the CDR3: TGTGCCAGCAGCCTCAGGGCTAGCGGGGACAATGAGCAGTTCTTC. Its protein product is CASSLRASGDNEQFF.

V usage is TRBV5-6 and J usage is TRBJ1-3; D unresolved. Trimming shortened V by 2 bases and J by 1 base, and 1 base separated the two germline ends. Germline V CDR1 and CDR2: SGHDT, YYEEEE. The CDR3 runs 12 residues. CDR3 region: CASSFSGNTIYF. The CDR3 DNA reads TGTGCCAGCAGCTTTTCTGGAAACACCATATATTTT.

The CDR3: CSVVGMGQVNYGYTF. The DNA for the CDR3 is TGCAGCGTTGTGGGGATGGGACAGGTGAACTATGGCTACACCTTC. The rearrangement joins TRBV29-1 to TRBJ1-2; 8 nucleotides match TRBD1. The CDR3 length is 15 residues. The V and J ends lost 4 bases and 2 bases, in that order; junction bases with no gene match: 9. Looked up from germline, CDR1 is SQVTM and CDR2 is ANQGSEA.

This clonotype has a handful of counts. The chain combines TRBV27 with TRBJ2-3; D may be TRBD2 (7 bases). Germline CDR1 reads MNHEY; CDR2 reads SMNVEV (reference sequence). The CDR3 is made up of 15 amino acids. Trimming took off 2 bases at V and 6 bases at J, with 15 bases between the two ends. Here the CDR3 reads CASSLGGGLGDTQYF. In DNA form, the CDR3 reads TGTGCCAGCAGTTTAGGGGGGGGGCTTGGCGATACGCAGTATTTT.

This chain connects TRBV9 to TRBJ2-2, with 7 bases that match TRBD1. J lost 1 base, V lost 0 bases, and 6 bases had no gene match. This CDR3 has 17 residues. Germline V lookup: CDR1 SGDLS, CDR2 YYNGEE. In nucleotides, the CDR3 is TGTGCCAGCAGCGTAGAACTCCGGGACAGGAACACCGGGGAGCTGTTTTTT. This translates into CASSVELRDRNTGELFF.

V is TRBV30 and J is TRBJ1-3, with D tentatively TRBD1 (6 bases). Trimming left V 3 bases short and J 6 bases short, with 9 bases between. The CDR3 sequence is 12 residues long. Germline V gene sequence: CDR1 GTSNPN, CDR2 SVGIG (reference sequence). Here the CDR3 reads CAWRQGENTIYF. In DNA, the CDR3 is TGTGCCTGGAGACAGGGCGAAAACACCATATATTTT.

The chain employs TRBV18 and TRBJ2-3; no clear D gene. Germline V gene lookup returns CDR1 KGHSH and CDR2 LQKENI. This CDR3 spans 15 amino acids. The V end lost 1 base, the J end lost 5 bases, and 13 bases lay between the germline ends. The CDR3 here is CASSPQSWELDTQYF. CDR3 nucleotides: TGTGCCAGCTCACCACAGTCTTGGGAACTAGATACGCAGTATTTT.

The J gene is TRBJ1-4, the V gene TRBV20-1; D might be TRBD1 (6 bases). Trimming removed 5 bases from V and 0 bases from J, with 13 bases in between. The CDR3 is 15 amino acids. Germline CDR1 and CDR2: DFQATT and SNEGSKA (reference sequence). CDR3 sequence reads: CSARGGAATNEKLFF. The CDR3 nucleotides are TGCAGTGCTCGAGGGGGGGCTGCAACTAATGAAAAACTGTTTTTT.

The CDR3 protein is CASRRTDDSYEQYF. The CDR3 DNA reads as TGCGCCAGCCGGAGGACAGACGACTCCTACGAGCAGTACTTC. The genes are TRBV5-1 and TRBJ2-7; tentatively, D is TRBD1 (6 bases). V dropped 7 bases and J dropped 0 bases, with 14 bases sitting between them. The CDR3 sequence is 14 residues long. Germline V gene data show CDR1 as SGHRS and CDR2 as YFSETQ.